These 23 T cell receptor beta chains came from one sample sequenced in a study of T cells in Graves' hyperthyroidism and ophthalmopathy. Researchers took RNA transcripts and amplified the TCR beta CDR3 regions from them. The study used the HTBI primer set for a first-round RT-PCR of the TCR CDR3. MiXCR, applied by TCRdb to the multiplex PCR reads, yields one record per CDR3 protein. This table has approximately 520,000 distinct CDR3 sequences, less than 25% appearing once. The specimen was blood. These receptors all stem from a man aged 18 to 30 with Graves' hyperthyroidism.

In this sample, this clonotype turned up many times. The chain recombines TRBV28 with TRBJ2-7; either TRBD1 or TRBD2 may fit D (5 bases each). The V end lost 3 bases, the J end lost 6 bases, and 18 bases lay between the germline ends. Germline lookup yields CDR1 MDHEN and CDR2 SYDVKM. This CDR3 spans 15 amino acids. The CDR3 reads CASSFQLGTLLEQYF. The CDR3 nucleotides read TGTGCCAGCAGTTTCCAGCTCGGGACCCTCCTCGAGCAGTACTTC.

This clonotype was observed a single time. The genes are TRBV28 and TRBJ2-7; maybe TRBD2 (6 bases). CDR1 is MDHEN and CDR2 is SYDVKM in the germline V gene. V lost 4 bases to trimming and J lost 2 bases, with 18 bases between them. The CDR3 sequence is 16 residues long. CDR3 nucleotide sequence: TGTGCCAGCAGTTGGGAAGCCTTCACTAGCCCCTACGAGCAGTACTTC. Translated: CASSWEAFTSPYEQYF.

In this sample, this clonotype turned up many times. The chain recombines TRBV19 with TRBJ1-2; tentatively, D is TRBD1 (5 bases). The CDR3 runs 15 residues. With 5 bases removed from V and 6 bases from J, the gap between germline ends came to 19 bases. Per germline, CDR1 LNHDA and CDR2 SQIVND (reference sequence). DNA for the CDR3: TGTGCCAGTAGTCTCGTGTTGGGGGTTGCCGATGGCTACACCTTC. It yields the protein CASSLVLGVADGYTF.

The table lists this clonotype with many counts. The V gene is TRBV19, the J gene TRBJ1-1; TRBD1 is a possible D gene (6 bases). This CDR3 has 13 amino acids. In germline, CDR1 is LNHDA, CDR2 SQIVND (reference sequence). Deletions cut 6 bases from V and 2 bases from J, with 10 bases between. CDR3 in DNA: TGTGCCAGTAGCGACAGGAGAAACACTGAAGCTTTCTTT. Translating it yields CASSDRRNTEAFF.

This clonotype has at least ten counts. The V and J genes are TRBV19 and TRBJ2-7; 8 nucleotides line up with TRBD2. Germline V gene lookup returns CDR1 LNHDA and CDR2 SQIVND (reference sequence). J lost 5 bases, V lost 10 bases, and 10 bases had no gene match. This CDR3 is 13 amino acids long. Here the CDR3 reads CATSGRGLNEQYF. CDR3 coding DNA: TGTGCCACCTCCGGGAGGGGTTTGAACGAGCAGTACTTC.

This clonotype occurred many times. The chain joins TRBV6-2 or TRBV6-3 to TRBJ1-5; unclear D gene. This CDR3 spans 15 amino acids. V was cut by 11 bases and J by 0 bases, with 17 bases left in between. From germline, CDR1 is MNHEY and CDR2 SVGEGT. This CDR3 reads CASWNRAHSNQPQHF. The CDR3 DNA sequence: TGTGCCTCCTGGAACAGAGCCCATAGCAATCAGCCCCAGCATTTT.

Details on this clonotype: Germline is not matched at one junction end, which may reflect a read error. The CDR3 nucleotides read TGTGCTAGCAGCCAGCAGGTGGCCAAGCAGTACTTC. It is translated as CASSQQVAKQYF. The chain combines TRBV7-7 with TRBJ2-7; unclear D gene. CDR3 length: 12 amino acids. Germline V gene lookup returns CDR1 SSHAT and CDR2 FNYEAQ (reference sequence).

This clonotype was counted only a few times. This rearrangement joins TRBV2 to TRBJ2-7; D is undetermined. This CDR3 is 13 amino acids long. Trimming stripped 2 bases from V and 9 bases from J, with 14 bases between. Germline-derived CDR1 and CDR2 are SNHLY and FYNNEI. The DNA of the CDR3 is TGTGCCAGCAGTGAATCGCTGACGGTGGGGCAGTACTTC. This codes for CASSESLTVGQYF.

This clonotype was seen repeatedly, ten times or more. J is TRBJ2-7 and V is TRBV20-1, with TRBD2 matching 9 bases. J lost 5 bases, V lost 6 bases, and 11 bases had no gene match. The germline V gene encodes CDR1 DFQATT and CDR2 SNEGSKA (reference sequence). The CDR3 loop spans 14 amino acids. Here the CDR3 DNA reads TGCAGTGCCGAGCCCGCTAGCGGGGTCAACGAGCAGTACTTC. Translating gives CSAEPASGVNEQYF.

This clonotype was counted at least ten times. The V gene is TRBV28, the J gene TRBJ2-7, with TRBD2 matching 8 bases. This CDR3 spans 15 amino acids. With V trimmed by 7 bases and J by 2 bases, 10 bases remained unmatched. The germline gives CDR1 MDHEN, CDR2 SYDVKM. DNA of the CDR3: TGTGCCAGCACCCCAGGCAGCGGGGGAACCTACGAGCAGTACTTC. Amino acid sequence: CASTPGSGGTYEQYF.

The chain combines TRBV10-3 with TRBJ2-7; 9 bases are shared with TRBD1. V shed 11 bases, J shed 0 bases, and the junction held 11 bases outside the gene matches. The germline V gene encodes CDR1 ENHRY and CDR2 SYGVKD. This CDR3 has 15 residues. CDR3: CAGQRRTGASYEQYF. The DNA of the CDR3 is TGTGCCGGACAGCGGAGGACAGGGGCCTCCTACGAGCAGTACTTC.

The chain has TRBV28 and TRBJ2-7, with TRBD1 identical over 8 bases. This CDR3 is 15 amino acids long. Germline CDR1 reads MDHEN; CDR2 reads SYDVKM. The V segment lost 4 bases and the J segment 3 bases; nucleotides outside the gene matches: 8. CDR3 sequence (DNA): TGTGCCAGCAGTTCCACCAGGGACAGGATCTACGAGCAGTACTTC. Its protein is CASSSTRDRIYEQYF.

In this sample, this clonotype turned up many times. The chain couples TRBV12-5 to TRBJ1-1; the D is unclear. The germline CDR1 and CDR2 sequences are LGHNT and FRNRAP. Trimming took 2 bases from V and 11 from J, leaving 15 bases between them. This CDR3 comprises 13 residues. This chain's CDR3 is CASGLTRAARAFF. The CDR3 bases are TGTGCTAGTGGTTTGACACGGGCGGCGCGCGCTTTCTTT.

Here the CDR3 DNA reads TGTGCCAGCAGTAACACTAAGGGGACAGGGAACTATGGCTACACCTTC. This encodes CASSNTKGTGNYGYTF. This chain uses TRBV6-5 with TRBJ1-2, with TRBD1 matching 9 bases. Germline V lookup: CDR1 MNHEY, CDR2 SVGAGI. V shed 5 bases and J 2 bases; nucleotides not matched to a gene: 9. The CDR3 extends over 16 amino acids.

The V and J genes are TRBV20-1 and TRBJ1-5; no clear D. Between the trimmed V and J ends, which lost 5 bases and 0 bases, there was a span of 14 bases. From germline, CDR1 is DFQATT and CDR2 SNEGSKA (reference sequence). CDR3 length: 15 residues. The CDR3 loop is CSAFYSDYSNQPQHF. The CDR3 region has the DNA TGCAGTGCTTTCTACAGTGATTATAGCAATCAGCCCCAGCATTTT.

This clonotype has more than one count but fewer than ten. The genes are TRBV19 and TRBJ1-5, with no clear D. The CDR3 is 16 amino acids. In germline, CDR1 is LNHDA, CDR2 SQIVND (reference sequence). Trimming cost V 4 bases and J 0 bases, with 13 bases left between them. CDR3 sequence reads: CASSNPRAASNQPQHF. In nucleotides, the CDR3 is TGTGCCAGTAGTAATCCCCGGGCAGCTAGCAATCAGCCCCAGCATTTT.

As regards this clonotype: The junction shows a germline mismatch at one end, possibly a read error. The rearrangement links TRBV5-1 to TRBJ2-6, with D perhaps matching TRBD1 (6 bases). Germline loops: CDR1 SGHRS, CDR2 YFSETQ. This CDR3 region has 17 residues. The CDR3 bases are TGCGCCAGCAGCTCCGGACAGCTCCTCTCTGGGACCAACGTCCTGACTTTC. This translates into CASSSGQLLSGTNVLTF.

There are many counts of this clonotype. Germline and junction disagree at one end, which may indicate a read error. The chain is built from TRBV2 and TRBJ1-2; the D is unclear. This CDR3 has 14 residues. Per the germline V gene, CDR1 is SNHLY and CDR2 is FYNNEI. The CDR3 nucleotides read TGTGCCAGCAGAGAAGGACCGTCGATCTATGGCTACACCTTC. This encodes CASREGPSIYGYTF.

This clonotype has a count of ten or more. The V gene is TRBV28, the J gene TRBJ1-1, with D perhaps TRBD1 (5 bases). The CDR3 is 18 amino acids. Germline CDR1 MDHEN, CDR2 SYDVKM. Trimming removed 8 bases from V and 0 bases from J, with 25 bases in between. CDR3 sequence (DNA): TGTGCCAGCCCGCCGGCGGGGATAGCAGGGACCTTGAACACTGAAGCTTTCTTT. It yields the protein CASPPAGIAGTLNTEAFF.

Ten or more counts support this clonotype. The rearrangement links TRBV9 to TRBJ1-1; D is unclear. This CDR3 is 14 amino acids long. The germline CDR1 and CDR2 sequences are SGDLS and YYNGEE. Trimming pared 3 bases from V and 8 bases from J, leaving 17 bases between. CDR3: CASSGTDWTTEAFF. The CDR3 DNA is TGTGCCAGCAGCGGCACGGACTGGACCACCGAAGCTTTCTTT. Looking up the rest from reference TRBV9 and TRBJ1-1 gives the full variable domain: DSGVTQTPKHLITATGQRVTLRCSPRSGDLSVYWYQQSLDQGLQFLIQYYNGEERAKGNILERFSAQQFPDLHSELNLSSLELGDSALYFCASSGTDWTTEAFFGQGTRLTVV.

This clonotype appeared many times. CDR3 sequence: CASSTRSTSQGNYGYTF. For the CDR3, the DNA is TGTGCCAGCAGTACCCGCTCTACCTCCCAGGGGAACTATGGCTACACCTTC. This chain links TRBV6-4 with TRBJ1-2; possibly TRBD1 for D (6 bases). This CDR3 comprises 17 residues. V was pared by 5 bases and J by 2 bases, with 21 bases between. Germline assignment: CDR1 MRHNA and CDR2 SNTAGT.

In this sample, this clonotype turned up many times. This chain connects TRBV19 to TRBJ1-1; no clear D gene. The germline CDR1 and CDR2 sequences are LNHDA and SQIVND (reference sequence). Deletions cut 3 bases from V and 5 bases from J, with 7 bases between. The CDR3 is 12 amino acids. The CDR3 DNA is TGTGCCAGTAGTATGGGGAGGACTGAAGCTTTCTTT. It translates to CASSMGRTEAFF. The full variable domain, completed using reference TRBV19 and TRBJ1-1, is DGGITQSPKYLFRKEGQNVTLSCEQNLNHDAMYWYRQDPGQGLRLIYYSQIVNDFQKGDIAEGYSVSREKKESFPLTVTSAQKNPTAFYLCASSMGRTEAFFGQGTRLTVV.

The J gene is TRBJ2-7, the V gene TRBV20-1; tentative D call: TRBD1 (6 bases). This CDR3 is 14 amino acids long. Germline CDR1 and CDR2: DFQATT and SNEGSKA (reference sequence). The V end lost 1 base, the J end lost 6 bases, and 16 bases lay between the germline ends. CDR3 residues: CSARAQGPRGEQYF. CDR3 sequence (DNA): TGCAGTGCTAGAGCTCAGGGCCCCAGGGGCGAGCAGTACTTC.